Below are 17 T cell receptor beta chains sequenced from a single sample in a study of blood T cells in healthy people across ages. Then a second PCR, running about 6 to 11 cycles, was carried out with a sample-barcoded 5' primer and a J-beta primer mix. From the 5' RACE reads, TCRdb called clonotypes with MiXCR, one entry per CDR3 protein. The data hold hundreds of thousands of distinct CDR3 sequences, with over 40% observed a single time. Sequenced input: blood. These receptors originate from a woman of 80 years or more in good health.

This clonotype was detected ten times or more. The chain combines TRBV3-1 with TRBJ1-6; D gene ambiguous. The CDR3 runs to 15 residues. The V gene's germline CDR1 is LGHDT and CDR2 YNNKEL (reference sequence). Trimming removed 1 base at V and 7 bases at J, with 11 bases between. CDR3 in amino acids: CASSQVSKRNSPLHF. The CDR3 DNA reads TGTGCCAGCAGCCAAGTTTCCAAACGGAATTCACCCCTCCACTTT.

In the case of this clonotype: One junction end disagrees with the germline gene, perhaps due to a read error. CDR3 sequence (DNA): TGCAGTCCTAGTGGGGGGAGTCGGGGAATTCAGACCCAGTACTTC. It is translated as CSPSGGSRGIQTQYF. The chain links TRBV20-1 to TRBJ2-5, with D maybe TRBD2 (6 bases). Per the germline V gene, CDR1 is DFQATT and CDR2 is SNEGSKA (reference sequence). This CDR3 has 15 amino acids.

The CDR3 loop reads CASSQDGDFNTGELFF. As DNA, the CDR3 is TGTGCCAGCAGCCAAGATGGGGACTTTAACACCGGGGAGCTGTTTTTT. V gene TRBV4-2 combines with J gene TRBJ2-2; D perhaps matches TRBD2 (6 bases). The CDR3 loop spans 16 amino acids. The germline V gene encodes CDR1 LGHNA and CDR2 YNFKEQ. The V end was cut by 0 bases, the J end by 2 bases, with 10 bases between.

This clonotype was found many times. J is TRBJ2-1 and V is TRBV6-6; 7 positions agree with TRBD1. The CDR3 consists of 13 residues. V shed 6 bases and J 12 bases; nucleotides not matched to a gene: 11. In germline, CDR1 is MNHNY, CDR2 SVGAGI (reference sequence). CDR3 residues: CASSQETGSVQFF. The CDR3 nucleotides are TGTGCCAGCAGCCAAGAGACAGGGTCAGTGCAGTTCTTC.

This clonotype showed up many times. This chain uses TRBV2 with TRBJ2-1; D is perhaps TRBD1 (5 bases). Germline CDR1 is SNHLY and CDR2 is FYNNEI. The CDR3 has 14 amino acids. The ends were cut back, 6 bases at V and 7 bases at J, with 16 bases in the middle. CDR3 coding DNA: TGTGCCAGCAGGAGACAGAACGTAGGGAATGAGCAGTTCTTC. It codes for CASRRQNVGNEQFF.

In regard to this clonotype: A read error may account for a junction end that differs from germline. J is TRBJ2-3 and V is TRBV12-3 or TRBV12-4; D is unresolved. CDR3 length: 18 residues. The CDR3 region has the DNA TGTGCCAGCAGTTTAGCCCACGGGCTAAGATTGAGAGCAGATACGGAGTATTTT. This gives the protein CASSLAHGLRLRADTEYF.

This clonotype occurred many times. The chain links TRBV5-6 to TRBJ2-1; 7 bases align to TRBD1. The J segment lost 9 bases and the V segment lost 1 base, leaving 10 bases of the junction unmatched. The CDR3 has 15 amino acids. The germline V gene encodes CDR1 SGHDT and CDR2 YYEEEE. The CDR3 protein is CASSLPEQGIGEQFF. The CDR3 DNA reads as TGTGCCAGCAGCTTGCCCGAACAGGGGATCGGTGAGCAGTTCTTC.

This clonotype has a handful of counts. Given a much more abundant clone one base away, this may be a read error. This rearrangement joins TRBV27 to TRBJ2-7; a weak D match, TRBD2 (6 bases). The CDR3 loop spans 20 amino acids. The germline V gene encodes CDR1 MNHEY and CDR2 SMNVEV (reference sequence). With 2 bases removed from V and 6 bases from J, the gap between germline ends came to 32 bases. CDR3 in amino acids: CASSLRLPSVRAGSVGEQYF. Here the CDR3 DNA reads TGTGCCAGCAGTTTACGCCTTCCATCGGTTAGGGCGGGGTCCGTGGGCGAGCAGTACTTC.

This chain uses TRBV10-2 with TRBJ2-1; 7 bases are shared with TRBD1. CDR3 size: 13 residues. Germline loops: CDR1 WSHSY, CDR2 SAAADI. V gave up 11 bases and J gave up 4 bases; unmatched junction bases: 8. CDR3 nucleotides: TGCGCCTGTTACCGGGACAGTTACAATGAGCAGTTCTTC. Translated, it gives CACYRDSYNEQFF.

On this clonotype itself: The junction and the germline gene differ at one end; a read error may be behind it. This chain connects TRBV6-6 to TRBJ2-7; weak D call: TRBD2 (6 bases). Germline-derived CDR1 and CDR2 are MNHNY and SVGAGI (reference sequence). This CDR3 is 15 amino acids long. The CDR3 nucleotides read TGTGCCGGCAGCGCTCTAGCGCCTACCTACAATGAGCAGTACTTC. It yields the protein CAGSALAPTYNEQYF.

This rearrangement joins TRBV11-2 to TRBJ2-2; D remains unclear. The CDR3 loop spans 17 amino acids. Germline CDR1 and CDR2: SGHAT and FQNNGV. The V and J ends lost 2 bases and 1 base respectively, with 14 bases between them. CDR3 DNA sequence: TGTGCCAGCAGCTTAATCCCCCATATGGGGAACACCGGGGAGCTGTTTTTT. This codes for CASSLIPHMGNTGELFF.

The CDR3 region is CASRSVAGDLDTQYF. The CDR3 DNA sequence: TGCGCCAGCAGGTCGGTAGCGGGAGACCTAGATACGCAGTATTTT. The gene calls are TRBV5-1 and TRBJ2-3, with 9 nucleotides matching TRBD2. CDR3 length: 15 amino acids. V was clipped by 5 bases and J by 5 bases; unmatched bases: 9. Germline assignment: CDR1 SGHRS and CDR2 YFSETQ.

This clonotype was found many times. The rearrangement links TRBV6-5 to TRBJ2-1; D not certain. V shed 6 bases and J shed 11 bases, with 17 bases lying between them. This CDR3 has 13 residues. Germline-derived CDR1 and CDR2 are MNHEY and SVGAGI. The CDR3 is CASRFQLGLKQFF. The CDR3 bases are TGTGCCAGCAGATTCCAATTAGGTCTCAAGCAGTTCTTC.

This clonotype was observed at least ten times. V is TRBV5-1 and J is TRBJ2-3, with D possibly TRBD2 on 6 matching bases. The germline CDR1 and CDR2 sequences are SGHRS and YFSETQ. This CDR3 is built from 14 residues. V gave up 0 bases and J gave up 2 bases, with 7 bases separating them. The CDR3 bases are TGCGCCAGCAGCTTGGAGGACTACACAGATACGCAGTATTTT. It encodes CASSLEDYTDTQYF.

The gene calls are TRBV4-1 and TRBJ2-1; D possibly corresponds to TRBD2 (5 bases). The length of the CDR3 is 15 residues. Germline V gene data show CDR1 as MGHRA and CDR2 as YSYEKL. Trimming stripped 2 bases from V and 9 bases from J, with 17 bases between. The CDR3 DNA sequence: TGCGCCAGCAGCCAACCGATCCTCCCGGAGGCTGAGCAGTTCTTC. Encoded protein: CASSQPILPEAEQFF.

This clonotype appeared many times. The chain uses TRBV29-1 and TRBJ2-5; possibly TRBD2 for D (5 bases). Trimming shortened V by 1 base and J by 5 bases, and 14 bases separated the two germline ends. CDR3 length: 14 amino acids. Germline V gives CDR1 SQVTM, CDR2 ANQGSEA. Written as DNA, the CDR3 is TGCAGCGTTGAAGTAGGAGCGGTCGGGGAGACCCAGTACTTC. Its translation is CSVEVGAVGETQYF.

This chain joins TRBV27 and TRBJ1-2; possibly TRBD1 for D (6 bases). The germline CDR1 and CDR2 sequences are MNHEY and SMNVEV (reference sequence). Trimming shortened V by 6 bases and J by 2 bases, and 25 bases separated the two germline ends. This CDR3 spans 18 amino acids. The CDR3 region has the DNA TGTGCCAGCAGAAACTACAGGGACAAAACCAAGGGGAACTATGGCTACACCTTC. Its translation is CASRNYRDKTKGNYGYTF.